This is a list of T cell receptor beta chains from one sample in a study of PD-L1 blockade in urothelial cancer. Profiled with immunoSEQ multiplex PCR; TCRdb holds only in-frame clones, not every one. Of roughly 20,000 clones listed, about 90% were seen once; the top ten hold approximately 3.7%. The sample consisted of PBMCs, taken around atezolizumab (anti-PD-L1) treatment. Receptor source: a man aged 50 to 60 with urothelial cancer. The CDR3 runs from the conserved cysteine through the conserved F or W. D genes are given only for firm matches. Where a row states a size, it is once, few, many or the class of an expanded clone; other rows omit it.

v_gene: TRBV5-1
d_gene: NA
j_gene: TRBJ2-7
abundance: NA
CDR3nt: TGCGCCAGCAGAGGGGCCCCCGAAACCTACTACGAGCAGTACTTC
CDR3aa: CASRGAPETYYEQYF

v_gene: TRBV7-2
d_gene: TRBD2
j_gene: TRBJ2-3
abundance: NA
CDR3nt: TGTGCCAGCAGCTCTAGCGGGAATGGGGCAGATACGCAGTATTTT
CDR3aa: CASSSSGNGADTQYF

v_gene: TRBV7-3
d_gene: NA
j_gene: TRBJ1-6
abundance: NA
CDR3nt: TGTGCCAGCAGCCTCGGGGGTTATAATTCACCCCTCCACTTT
CDR3aa: CASSLGGYNSPLHF

v_gene: TRBV7-9
d_gene: TRBD1
j_gene: TRBJ1-6
abundance: once
CDR3nt: TGTGCCAGCAGCCCTACCGGGACAGGGTATTCACCCCTCCACTTT
CDR3aa: CASSPTGTGYSPLHF

v_gene: TRBV5-1
d_gene: TRBD2
j_gene: TRBJ2-5
abundance: once
CDR3nt: TGCGCCAGCAGCTCTTTTATCGGGGGGGAGACCCAGTACTTC
CDR3aa: CASSSFIGGETQYF

v_gene: TRBV5-1
d_gene: NA
j_gene: TRBJ2-5
abundance: NA
CDR3nt: TGCGCCAGCAGCTTTAGGACAGTACAAGAGACCCAGTACTTC
CDR3aa: CASSFRTVQETQYF

v_gene: TRBV30
d_gene: NA
j_gene: TRBJ2-7
abundance: NA
CDR3nt: TGTGCCTACAGGCTTGGCAACGAGCAGTACTTC
CDR3aa: CAYRLGNEQYF

v_gene: TRBV13
d_gene: TRBD1
j_gene: TRBJ1-2
abundance: NA
CDR3nt: TGTGCCAGCAGCTTGCGACAGGGGCGAAATTCCGGGGGTGGCTACACCTTC
CDR3aa: CASSLRQGRNSGGGYTF

v_gene: TRBV4-3
d_gene: TRBD2
j_gene: TRBJ2-1
abundance: NA
CDR3nt: TGCGCCAGCAGCCAAGAAAAGCGGGAGAATGAATACAATGAGCAGTTCTTC
CDR3aa: CASSQEKRENEYNEQFF

v_gene: TRBV6-5
d_gene: NA
j_gene: TRBJ2-5
abundance: NA
CDR3nt: TGTGCCAGCAGTATCCAGGGGGAGACCCAGTACTTC
CDR3aa: CASSIQGETQYF

v_gene: TRBV28
d_gene: NA
j_gene: TRBJ2-3
abundance: NA
CDR3nt: TGTGCCAGCAGTTTGGCGAGCGGGCCCCCTAGCACAGATACGCAGTATTTT
CDR3aa: CASSLASGPPSTDTQYF

v_gene: TRBV30
d_gene: NA
j_gene: TRBJ2-2
abundance: NA
CDR3nt: TGTGCCTGGAGCCCCGAGGGAGTCACCGGGGAGCTGTTTTTT
CDR3aa: CAWSPEGVTGELFF

v_gene: TRBV7-2
d_gene: TRBD1
j_gene: TRBJ1-5
abundance: NA
CDR3nt: TGTGCCAGCAGCCGGGGACAGGGTTTTCAGCCCCAGCATTTT
CDR3aa: CASSRGQGFQPQHF

v_gene: TRBV18
d_gene: TRBD1
j_gene: TRBJ2-7
abundance: NA
CDR3nt: TGTGCCAGCTCACCACTCCCGACAGGGTCCTCCTACGAGCAGTACTTC
CDR3aa: CASSPLPTGSSYEQYF

v_gene: TRBV15
d_gene: NA
j_gene: TRBJ2-5
abundance: NA
CDR3nt: TGTGCCACCAGCAGAGATCGGGGGACCCTCAAAGAGACCCAGTACTTC
CDR3aa: CATSRDRGTLKETQYF

v_gene: TRBV6-6
d_gene: NA
j_gene: TRBJ1-5
abundance: NA
CDR3nt: TGTGCCAGCAGTTACTCGAGGCAGAATGCTCAGCCCCAGCATTTT
CDR3aa: CASSYSRQNAQPQHF

v_gene: TRBV14
d_gene: TRBD1
j_gene: TRBJ2-5
abundance: NA
CDR3nt: TGTGCCAGCAGCCAAGGAATCAGGGGGGAGACCCAGTACTTC
CDR3aa: CASSQGIRGETQYF

v_gene: TRBV5-1
d_gene: TRBD1
j_gene: TRBJ1-1
abundance: NA
CDR3nt: TGCGCCAGCAGCTCCTGGGGGACAGGGAACACTGAAGCTTTCTTT
CDR3aa: CASSSWGTGNTEAFF

v_gene: TRBV7-9
d_gene: NA
j_gene: TRBJ2-6
abundance: once
CDR3nt: TGTGCCAGCAGCACCATTACAGGCTCTGGGGCCAACGTCCTGACTTTC
CDR3aa: CASSTITGSGANVLTF